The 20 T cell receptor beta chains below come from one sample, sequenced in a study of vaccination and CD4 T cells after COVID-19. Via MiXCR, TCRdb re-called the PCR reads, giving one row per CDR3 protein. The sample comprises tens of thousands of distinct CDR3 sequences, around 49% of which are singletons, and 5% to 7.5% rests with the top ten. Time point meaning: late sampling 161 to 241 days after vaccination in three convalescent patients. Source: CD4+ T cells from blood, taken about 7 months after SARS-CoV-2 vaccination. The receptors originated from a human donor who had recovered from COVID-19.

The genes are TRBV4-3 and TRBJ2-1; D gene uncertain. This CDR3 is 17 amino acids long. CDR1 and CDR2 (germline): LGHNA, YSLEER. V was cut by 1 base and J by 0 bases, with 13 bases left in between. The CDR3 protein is CASSQGYAGHSYNEQFF. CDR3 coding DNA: TGCGCCAGCAGCCAAGGTTATGCAGGCCACTCCTACAATGAGCAGTTCTTC.

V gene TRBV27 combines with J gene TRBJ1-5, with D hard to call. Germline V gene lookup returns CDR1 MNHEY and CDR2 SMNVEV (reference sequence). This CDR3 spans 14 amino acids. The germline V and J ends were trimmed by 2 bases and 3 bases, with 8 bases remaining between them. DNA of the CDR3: TGTGCCAGCAGTTTAAGCAGGTCCAATCAGCCCCAGCATTTT. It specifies CASSLSRSNQPQHF.

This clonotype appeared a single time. CDR3 loop: CASSLVLGDKYEQYF. Written as DNA, the CDR3 is TGTGCCAGCAGCTTAGTGCTGGGGGACAAGTACGAGCAGTACTTC. The chain is built from TRBV7-9 and TRBJ2-7; tentative D call: TRBD1 (6 bases). Trimming pared 1 base from V and 4 bases from J, leaving 14 bases between. The CDR3 loop spans 15 amino acids. CDR1 is SEHNR, CDR2 FQNEAQ, per germline (reference sequence).

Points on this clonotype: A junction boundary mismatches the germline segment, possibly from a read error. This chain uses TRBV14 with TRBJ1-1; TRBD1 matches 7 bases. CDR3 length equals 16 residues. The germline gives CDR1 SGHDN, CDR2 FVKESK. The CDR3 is CASSQDGRGLKTEAFF. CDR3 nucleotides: TGTGCCAGCAGCCAAGATGGGAGGGGGCTGAAAACTGAAGCTTTCTTT.

The CDR3 region has the DNA TGCAGTGCTAGGAGGGACGGAAGAAATAATTCACCCCTCCACTTT. This codes for CSARRDGRNNSPLHF. The chain links TRBV20-1 to TRBJ1-6; D might be TRBD1 (5 bases). This CDR3 has 15 amino acids. With 3 bases removed from V and 5 bases from J, the gap between germline ends came to 14 bases. Germline V lookup: CDR1 DFQATT, CDR2 SNEGSKA (reference sequence).

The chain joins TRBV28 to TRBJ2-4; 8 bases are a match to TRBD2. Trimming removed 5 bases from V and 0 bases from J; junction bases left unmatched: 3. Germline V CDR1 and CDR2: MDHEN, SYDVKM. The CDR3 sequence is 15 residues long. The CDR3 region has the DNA TGTGCCAGCAGTCCCGCGGGGGGAGCCAAAAACATTCAGTACTTC. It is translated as CASSPAGGAKNIQYF.

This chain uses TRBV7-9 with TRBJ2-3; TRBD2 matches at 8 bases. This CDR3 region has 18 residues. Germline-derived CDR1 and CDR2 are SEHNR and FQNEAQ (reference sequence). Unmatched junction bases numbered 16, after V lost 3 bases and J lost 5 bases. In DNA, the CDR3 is TGTGCCAGCAGCTTTCCCATAGGAATAGCGGGAATTCAAGATACGCAGTATTTT. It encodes CASSFPIGIAGIQDTQYF.

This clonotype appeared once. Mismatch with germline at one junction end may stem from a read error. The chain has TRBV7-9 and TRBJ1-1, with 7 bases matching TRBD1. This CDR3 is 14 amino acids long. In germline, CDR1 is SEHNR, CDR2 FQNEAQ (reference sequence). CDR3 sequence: CAGRGAVGNTEAFF. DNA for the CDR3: TGTGCCGGCAGGGGGGCTGTAGGGAACACTGAAGCTTTCTTT.

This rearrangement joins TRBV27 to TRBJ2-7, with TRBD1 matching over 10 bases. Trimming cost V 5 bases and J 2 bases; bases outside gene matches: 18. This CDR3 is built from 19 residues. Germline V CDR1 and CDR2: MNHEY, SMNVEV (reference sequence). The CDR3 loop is CASSLHGTGVSPGTYEQYF. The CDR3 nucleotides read TGTGCCAGCAGTCTACATGGGACAGGGGTTAGCCCTGGGACCTACGAGCAGTACTTC.

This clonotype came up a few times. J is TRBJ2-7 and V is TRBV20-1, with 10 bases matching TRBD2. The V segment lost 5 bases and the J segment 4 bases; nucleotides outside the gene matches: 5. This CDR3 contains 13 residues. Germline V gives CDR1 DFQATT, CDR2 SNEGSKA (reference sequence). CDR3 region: CSAPSGSGYEQYF. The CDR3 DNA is TGCAGTGCTCCTAGCGGGAGTGGGTACGAGCAGTACTTC.

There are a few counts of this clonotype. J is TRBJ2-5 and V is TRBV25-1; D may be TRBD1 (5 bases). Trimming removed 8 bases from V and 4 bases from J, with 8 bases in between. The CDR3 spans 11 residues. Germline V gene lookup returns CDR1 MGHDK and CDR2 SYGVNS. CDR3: CASETGETQYF. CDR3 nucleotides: TGTGCCAGCGAAACAGGAGAGACCCAGTACTTC.

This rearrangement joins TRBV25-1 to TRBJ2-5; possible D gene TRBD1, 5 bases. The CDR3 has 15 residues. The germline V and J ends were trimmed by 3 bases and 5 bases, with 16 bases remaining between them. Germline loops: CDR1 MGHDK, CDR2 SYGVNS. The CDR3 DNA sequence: TGTGCCAGCAGTGACACCAGGGATTTGTTGGAGACCCAGTACTTC. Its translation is CASSDTRDLLETQYF.

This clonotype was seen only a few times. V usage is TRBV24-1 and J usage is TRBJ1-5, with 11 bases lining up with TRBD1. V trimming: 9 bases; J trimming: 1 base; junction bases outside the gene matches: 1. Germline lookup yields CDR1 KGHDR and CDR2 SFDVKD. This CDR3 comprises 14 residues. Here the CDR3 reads CATGQGASNQPQHF. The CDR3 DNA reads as TGTGCCACCGGACAGGGGGCCAGCAATCAGCCCCAGCATTTT.

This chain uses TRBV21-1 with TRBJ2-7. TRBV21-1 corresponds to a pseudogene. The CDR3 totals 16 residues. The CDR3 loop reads CASSKFGGGGTYEQYF. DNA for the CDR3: TGTGCCAGCAGCAAATTTGGTGGCGGTGGGACCTACGAGCAGTACTTC.

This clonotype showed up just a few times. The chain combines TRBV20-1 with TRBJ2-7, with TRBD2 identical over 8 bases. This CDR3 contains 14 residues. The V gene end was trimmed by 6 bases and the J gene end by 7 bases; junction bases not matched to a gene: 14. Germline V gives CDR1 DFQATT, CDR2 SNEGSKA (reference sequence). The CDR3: CSAISGGGPGEQYF. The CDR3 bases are TGCAGTGCCATAAGCGGGGGAGGCCCGGGGGAGCAGTACTTC.

In DNA, the CDR3 is TGCAGTGCTAGAGAGGGAGGCCGGGGGAACAATCAGCCCCAGCATTTT. Its translation: CSAREGGRGNNQPQHF. V gene TRBV20-1 combines with J gene TRBJ1-5, with TRBD1 as a possible D gene (5 bases). V was trimmed by 0 bases and J by 3 bases, leaving 15 bases between them. Germline V lookup: CDR1 DFQATT, CDR2 SNEGSKA (reference sequence). The CDR3 contains 16 residues.

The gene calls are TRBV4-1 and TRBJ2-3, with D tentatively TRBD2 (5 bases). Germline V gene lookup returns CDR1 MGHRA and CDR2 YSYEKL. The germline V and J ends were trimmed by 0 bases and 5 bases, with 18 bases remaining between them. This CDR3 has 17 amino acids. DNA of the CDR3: TGCGCCAGCAGCCAAGAGGTGTTGGCGGGCGGTGAAGATACGCAGTATTTT. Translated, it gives CASSQEVLAGGEDTQYF.

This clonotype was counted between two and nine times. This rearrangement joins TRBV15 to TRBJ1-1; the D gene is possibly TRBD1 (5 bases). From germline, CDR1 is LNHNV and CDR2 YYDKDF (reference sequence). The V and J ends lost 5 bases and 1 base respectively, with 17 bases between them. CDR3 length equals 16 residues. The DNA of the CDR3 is TGTGCCACCAGCGCACAGGTTTTGGGACCGAACACTGAAGCTTTCTTT. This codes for CATSAQVLGPNTEAFF.

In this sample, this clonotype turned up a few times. This CDR3 reads CSGNLGALDSLHF. CDR3 nucleotides: TGCAGTGGAAACCTCGGGGCTCTTGATTCCCTCCACTTT. This sequence joins TRBV20-1 and TRBJ1-6; possible D gene TRBD1, 5 bases. Trimming left V 7 bases short and J 14 bases short, with 21 bases between. The germline CDR1 and CDR2 sequences are DFQATT and SNEGSKA (reference sequence). This CDR3 contains 13 residues.

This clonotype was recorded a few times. CDR3 nucleotides: TGCAGTGCTAGAGCCACAGGGGGAGGAAGCAATCAGCCCCAGCATTTT. Its protein product is CSARATGGGSNQPQHF. This sequence joins TRBV20-1 and TRBJ1-5; 8 bases are a match to TRBD1. Unmatched junction bases numbered 6, after V lost 1 base and J lost 1 base. The germline gives CDR1 DFQATT, CDR2 SNEGSKA (reference sequence). CDR3 length: 16 amino acids.